This is a list of T cell receptor beta chains from one sample in a study of T cell responses to AZD1222 COVID-19 vaccine. TCRdb keeps only in-frame clones here, not all; method: immunoSEQ multiplex PCR. This sample has approximately 100,000 clones, with around 94% found just once. The sequencing used peripheral blood, collected on day 0 of AZD1222 vaccination. These TCRs come from an adult in good health. Each CDR3 is given with its conserved first and last residue. Fields, in order: V gene, D gene, clone size, J gene, CDR3 DNA, CDR3 protein. The D gene is left open where the match is weak. Size is stated for part of the rows, as once, few or many counts, or as a class when the clone is expanded.

>TRBV6-2/TRBV6-3|TRBD1|.|TRBJ1-2
TGTGCCAGCAGCCGCGGGACAGACTTTAACTATGGCTACACCTTC
CASSRGTDFNYGYTF
>TRBV3-1/TRBV3-2|.|.|TRBJ2-3
TGTGCCAGCAGCCAAGGGGCCCAGGATGCGCAGTATTTT
CASSQGAQDAQYF
>TRBV11-1|.|once|TRBJ1-5
TGTGCCAGCAGCCCCGAAAGGGATGGGGCCCAGCATTTT
CASSPERDGAQHF
>TRBV5-4|TRBD1|.|TRBJ1-1
TGTGCCAGCAGCTGGGGACAGGGGATTACTGAAGCTTTCTTT
CASSWGQGITEAFF
>TRBV7-9|TRBD1|.|TRBJ2-7
TGTGCCAGCAGCTTATGGACAGGGAGCTACGAGCAGTACTTC
CASSLWTGSYEQYF
>TRBV12-5|TRBD2|.|TRBJ2-1
TGTGCTAGTGGTTTGGGGCGGGGACTAGCGGGATCCGGCTCCTACAATGAGCAGTTCTTC
CASGLGRGLAGSGSYNEQFF
>TRBV24-1|.|.|TRBJ2-1
TGTGCCACCAGTGATCCGGGACTCAATGAGCAGTTCTTC
CATSDPGLNEQFF
>TRBV7-2|.|.|TRBJ1-4
TGTGCCAGCAGTTCTATGGGGACTAATGAAAAACTGTTTTTT
CASSSMGTNEKLFF
>TRBV11-2|TRBD1|.|TRBJ1-3
TGTGCCAGCAGCTCCTCGGGGGTGGAGGGACAGGGGGCTTATTTT
CASSSSGVEGQGAYF
>TRBV7-2|.|.|TRBJ1-3
TGTGCCAGCAGTCCCACTTACATTGTTTTCGGAAACACCATATATTTT
CASSPTYIVFGNTIYF
>TRBV15|TRBD1|.|TRBJ1-1
TGTGCCACCAGCAGCCAGACAGGGTTCGCTGAAGCTTTCTTT
CATSSQTGFAEAFF
>TRBV5-1|TRBD1|.|TRBJ2-5
TGCGCCAGCAGCACCCGACAGGGAAAAGGAGAGACCCAGTACTTC
CASSTRQGKGETQYF
>TRBV7-9|TRBD1|.|TRBJ1-2
TGTGCCAGCAACCAGGGGGCAGGTGGCTACACCTTC
CASNQGAGGYTF
>TRBV29-1|.|once|TRBJ1-4
TGCGTTGGGACATCCTATGAAAAACTGTTTTTT
CVGTSYEKLFF
>TRBV2|.|.|TRBJ1-2
TGTGCCAGCAGTCCACGGGGGACCAATGGCTACACCTTC
CASSPRGTNGYTF
>TRBV27|TRBD2|.|TRBJ2-3
TGTGCCAGCAGTTGGGGGACCGGGACTAGCGGAAATACGCAGTATTTT
CASSWGTGTSGNTQYF
>TRBV6-1|.|once|TRBJ1-1
TGTGCCAGCAGTGGAATAAAGGGCTTGACGAACACTGAAGCTTTCTTT
CASSGIKGLTNTEAFF
>TRBV30|.|.|TRBJ1-4
TGTGCCTGGAGAAGGATAACTAATGAAAAACTGTTTTTT
CAWRRITNEKLFF
>TRBV19|.|.|TRBJ2-7
TGTGCCAGTAGTGTGACGGTCTCCTACGAGCAGTACTTC
CASSVTVSYEQYF
>TRBV3-1/TRBV3-2|.|.|TRBJ1-5
TGTGCCAGCAGCCTGACCGGGCCGGGACAGCCCCAGCATTTT
CASSLTGPGQPQHF
>TRBV2|TRBD2|.|TRBJ2-3
TGTGCCAGCAGTGAATCTAGCGGGAGGGTGGGAGGCACAGATACGCAGTATTTT
CASSESSGRVGGTDTQYF
>TRBV14|TRBD1|.|TRBJ1-1
TGTGCCAGCAGCCAAGGGACAGGGCGGGTGGCTTTCTTT
CASSQGTGRVAFF
>TRBV27|.|.|TRBJ1-2
TGTGCCAGCAGCACGGGTTACCTTGACTTGACCTTC
CASSTGYLDLTF
>TRBV11-2|.|once|TRBJ2-4
TGTGCCAGCAGCTTAGCTTTCACAGGGATAGGAAACATTCAGTACTTC
CASSLAFTGIGNIQYF
>TRBV4-3|TRBD1|.|TRBJ1-2
TGCGCCAGCAGCTTCGGACAGGGGAAAGGAGGCTACACCTTC
CASSFGQGKGGYTF
>TRBV27|TRBD1|.|TRBJ1-2
TGTGCCAGCAGTACACTGGGACAGGCGGGTGGCTACACCTTC
CASSTLGQAGGYTF
>TRBV7-2|TRBD1|.|TRBJ1-3
TGTGCCAGCAGCGGACAGGGAGTTAGCTCTGGAAACACCATATATTTT
CASSGQGVSSGNTIYF
>TRBV10-3|TRBD1|.|TRBJ1-5
TGTGCCACCGGGACAGACCCTAGCAATCAGCCCCAGCATTTT
CATGTDPSNQPQHF
>TRBV2|.|.|TRBJ1-1
TGTGCCAGCAGTGAAGCGGGACCGAGGAACACTGAAGCTTTCTTT
CASSEAGPRNTEAFF
>TRBV27|.|.|TRBJ2-7
TGTGCCAGCAGTGTAGACCCTGAGGGCTCCTACGAGCAGTACTTC
CASSVDPEGSYEQYF
>TRBV4-1|TRBD1|.|TRBJ1-2
TGCGCCAGCAGCCCAGGGGGCCCCCTTAACTATGGCTACACCTTC
CASSPGGPLNYGYTF
>TRBV3-1/TRBV3-2|TRBD1|.|TRBJ1-6
TGTGCCAGCAGCCCAGAGATGGGACAGCTCTATAATTCACCCCTCCACTTT
CASSPEMGQLYNSPLHF
>TRBV14|.|.|TRBJ1-1
TGTGCCAGCAGCCAAGTCGAAGGATACCGGGCTTTCTTT
CASSQVEGYRAFF
>TRBV5-1|.|.|TRBJ2-1
TGCGCCAGCAGCTTAGGGAGAACGGATGAGCAGTTCTTC
CASSLGRTDEQFF
>TRBV3-1/TRBV3-2|.|.|TRBJ1-2
TGTGCCAGCAGCCAAGGAAACATGGGCTTCGACTATGGCTACACCTTC
CASSQGNMGFDYGYTF
>TRBV6-5|.|.|TRBJ2-7
TGTGCCAGCAGTTACTCCGTAGGGTACGAGCAGTACTTC
CASSYSVGYEQYF
>TRBV12-3/TRBV12-4|TRBD1|.|TRBJ1-1
TGTGCCAGCAGGGGACAGAAAAACACTGAAGCTTTCTTT
CASRGQKNTEAFF
>TRBV19|.|few|TRBJ1-5
TGTGCCAGTAGAACTCGGAGGGGCCCGAATCAGCCCCAGCATTTT
CASRTRRGPNQPQHF
>TRBV4-1|.|once|TRBJ1-3
TGCGCCAGCAGCCCCGTAGCCGGAAACACCATATATTTT
CASSPVAGNTIYF
>TRBV27|.|.|TRBJ1-2
TGTGCCAGCAGTTTACCCGACGGTGACTCTTCAGCTAACTATGGCTACACCTTC
CASSLPDGDSSANYGYTF
>TRBV7-7|.|.|TRBJ2-1
TGTGCTAGCAGCTTAGCTCTACCGAGCTCCTACAATGAGCAGTTCTTC
CASSLALPSSYNEQFF
>TRBV11-2|TRBD2|.|TRBJ2-7
TGTGCCAGCAGCTATAGCGGGGGAGCCTACGAGCAGTACTTC
CASSYSGGAYEQYF
>TRBV6-5|.|.|TRBJ2-2
TGTGCCAGCAGTTACACTTCCTCGGACACCGGGGAGCTGTTTTTT
CASSYTSSDTGELFF
>TRBV9|.|once|TRBJ1-1
TGTGCCAGCAGCGTAGATTTAAGAGGGGAAGCTTTCTTT
CASSVDLRGEAFF
>TRBV5-4|.|.|TRBJ1-3
TGTGCCAGCAGCGTGGACTCTGGAGCTGGAAACACCATATATTTT
CASSVDSGAGNTIYF